The next 2 T cell receptor beta chains were all read from a single sample in a study of T cell clones after liver transplantation. The protocol was immunoSEQ multiplex PCR, while the TCRdb copy is restricted to in-frame clones and leaves out a portion. Of 70,000 or so clones in the sample, around 90% are singletons; the top ten hold approximately 2.5%. The material was CD4+ T cells from blood, obtained before liver transplant. These receptors all come from a human donor who received a liver transplant.

The genes are TRBV18 and TRBJ2-7; possible D gene TRBD2, 5 bases. V was clipped by 3 bases and J by 3 bases, with 12 bases between them. This CDR3 comprises 14 residues. The V gene's germline CDR1 is KGHSH and CDR2 LQKENI. The CDR3 region is CASSPPGINYEQYF. CDR3 in DNA: TGTGCCAGCTCACCCCCGGGAATTAACTACGAGCAGTACTTC. The full variable domain, with the rest looked up from reference TRBV18 and TRBJ2-7, is NAGVMQNPRHLVRRRGQEARLRCSPMKGHSHVYWYRQLPEEGLKFMVYLQKENIIDESGMPKERFSAEFPKEGPSILRIQQVVRGDSAAYFCASSPPGINYEQYFGPGTRLTVT.

The chain combines TRBV7-9 with TRBJ2-7, with 9 bases identical to TRBD2. Germline V gene sequence: CDR1 SEHNR, CDR2 FQNEAQ (reference sequence). The length of the CDR3 is 17 residues. Trimming took 4 bases from V and 4 from J; bases not matched to a gene: 14. Here the CDR3 reads CASSSTLDSGRMYEQYF. CDR3 DNA sequence: TGTGCCAGCAGCTCTACACTAGACAGCGGGAGGATGTACGAGCAGTACTTC. Together with reference TRBV7-9 and TRBJ2-7, the CDR3 gives the full variable domain: DTGVSQNPRHKITKRGQNVTFRCDPISEHNRLYWYRQTLGQGPEFLTYFQNEAQLEKSRLLSDRFSAERPKGSFSTLEIQRTEQGDSAMYLCASSSTLDSGRMYEQYFGPGTRLTVT.